Presented here are 29 T cell receptor beta chains from one specimen sequenced in a study of shared clonotypes between healthy human individuals. The table came from immunoSEQ multiplex PCR; TCRdb's copy has only in-frame clones and leaves some out. This table has 150,000 to 200,000 clones, approximately 61% appearing once. Sequences were obtained from memory CD4+ T cells sorted from blood. Specified subset: CD45RA-negative fraction. These receptors were collected from a man between 25 and 39 years old in good health.

CDR3 loop: CASAPETGASYEQYF. CDR3 DNA sequence: TGCGCCAGCGCCCCGGAGACAGGGGCCTCCTACGAGCAGTACTTC. The chain carries TRBV10-1 and TRBJ2-7; 8 positions agree with TRBD1. Germline CDR1 is WNHNN and CDR2 is SYGVQD (reference sequence). After removal of 8 bases from V and 0 bases from J, the junction contained 9 bases not matched to a gene. CDR3 length: 15 amino acids.

This clone was seen a few times. The chain combines TRBV7-9 with TRBJ1-2; 8 bases map to TRBD1. Losses at the gene ends were 5 bases for V and 4 bases for J; bases not matched to a gene: 9. From germline, CDR1 is SEHNR and CDR2 FQNEAQ (reference sequence). This CDR3 is 15 amino acids long. CDR3 protein: CASSQTGGFSYGYTF. CDR3 nucleotide sequence: TGTGCCAGCAGCCAAACAGGGGGATTTTCCTATGGCTACACCTTC.

This clone was counted a single time. This chain joins TRBV18 and TRBJ2-6, with D unclear. The V and J ends lost 4 bases and 0 bases respectively, with 10 bases between them. The V gene's germline CDR1 is KGHSH and CDR2 LQKENI. There are 16 residues in the CDR3. This CDR3 is CASSREGFSGANVLTF. The DNA for the CDR3 is TGTGCCAGCTCACGAGAAGGGTTCTCTGGGGCCAACGTCCTGACTTTC.

Comments on this clone: Other DNA sequences in the same sample also yield this CDR3. V usage is TRBV6-1 and J usage is TRBJ1-5; D gene unclear. The CDR3 sequence is 11 residues long. The V end lost 6 bases, the J end lost 3 bases, and 3 bases lay between the germline ends. Germline V lookup: CDR1 MNHNS, CDR2 SASEGT. In DNA, the CDR3 is TGTGCCAGCAGAGACAATCAGCCCCAGCATTTT. Its protein is CASRDNQPQHF.

This clone was picked up a small number of times. The chain has TRBV11-3 and TRBJ2-7; maybe TRBD2 (6 bases). CDR1 is SGHNT and CDR2 is YENEEA in the germline V gene. Trimming took off 0 bases at V and 6 bases at J, with 9 bases between the two ends. The CDR3 length is 13 residues. CDR3 sequence: CASSLDPGSEQYF. For the CDR3, the DNA is TGTGCCAGCAGCTTAGACCCCGGGAGCGAGCAGTACTTC.

This chain uses TRBV5-4 with TRBJ1-5; maybe TRBD1 (5 bases). The V gene's germline CDR1 is SGHNT and CDR2 YYREEE (reference sequence). CDR3 size: 14 residues. V lost 0 bases to trimming and J lost 4 bases, with 8 bases between them. For the CDR3, the DNA is TGTGCCAGCAGCTTGGCAGGGAAGAATCAGCCCCAGCATTTT. It translates to CASSLAGKNQPQHF.

The sample holds many counts of this clone. The chain links TRBV7-8 to TRBJ2-3; 7 bases fit TRBD2. The length of the CDR3 is 18 residues. V was clipped by 4 bases and J by 1 base; unmatched bases: 14. Germline lookup yields CDR1 SGHVS and CDR2 FQNEAQ. As DNA, the CDR3 is TGTGCCAGCAGCTCACCTAGCAGGCGGGAGAGGGGCACAGATACGCAGTATTTT. Protein sequence: CASSSPSRRERGTDTQYF.

The J gene is TRBJ1-1, the V gene TRBV4-1, with a tentative D call TRBD1 (6 bases). The CDR3 covers 15 residues. With 0 bases removed from V and 7 bases from J, the gap between germline ends came to 15 bases. The germline V gene has CDR1 MGHRA and CDR2 YSYEKL. This CDR3 reads CASSQEGGGKVEAFF. DNA of the CDR3: TGCGCCAGCAGCCAAGAAGGCGGGGGCAAGGTTGAAGCTTTCTTT.

This clone was recorded a few times. Here the CDR3 reads CASSGVAGELFF. In DNA form, the CDR3 reads TGCGCCAGCAGCGGGGTCGCCGGGGAGCTGTTTTTT. This rearrangement joins TRBV10-1 to TRBJ2-2; D is perhaps TRBD2 (5 bases). This CDR3 contains 12 residues. V was shortened by 6 bases and J by 6 bases, with 8 bases between the two germline ends. The germline CDR1 and CDR2 sequences are WNHNN and SYGVQD (reference sequence).

V usage is TRBV5-6 and J usage is TRBJ1-3, with D perhaps TRBD1 (5 bases). Trimming left V 1 base short and J 2 bases short, with 10 bases between. Per germline, CDR1 SGHDT and CDR2 YYEEEE. The CDR3 extends over 15 amino acids. The CDR3 here is CASSLWQGAGNTIYF. Written as DNA, the CDR3 is TGTGCCAGCAGCTTGTGGCAGGGAGCTGGAAACACCATATATTTT.

This clone has just a few counts. The sample contains more than one DNA sequence encoding this CDR3. This chain links TRBV15 with TRBJ2-6; D possibly corresponds to TRBD1 (5 bases). The CDR3 runs 15 residues. The germline V gene has CDR1 LNHNV and CDR2 YYDKDF (reference sequence). The ends were cut back, 3 bases at V and 0 bases at J, with 6 bases in the middle. The CDR3 loop is CATSRDNSGANVLTF. The CDR3 coding sequence is TGTGCCACCAGCAGGGACAACTCTGGGGCCAACGTCCTGACTTTC.

The chain couples TRBV30 to TRBJ1-1, with 7 bases aligning to TRBD1. CDR3 size: 18 residues. Losses at the gene ends were 3 bases for V and 0 bases for J; bases not matched to a gene: 16. Germline-derived CDR1 and CDR2 are GTSNPN and SVGIG (reference sequence). The CDR3 sequence is CAWRSGRVGGGLNTEAFF. CDR3 bases: TGTGCCTGGAGATCGGGGCGGGTAGGGGGCGGATTGAACACTGAAGCTTTCTTT.

The gene calls are TRBV9 and TRBJ2-3; 14 bases fit TRBD2. CDR3 length: 20 amino acids. V lost 3 bases, J lost 3 bases, and 15 bases stayed unmatched. The V gene's germline CDR1 is SGDLS and CDR2 YYNGEE. In DNA form, the CDR3 reads TGTGCCAGCAGCGCAGCTCATCCGGGACTAGCGGGAGATAAAACAGATACGCAGTATTTT. Translation: CASSAAHPGLAGDKTDTQYF.

Here the CDR3 DNA reads TGTGCCAGCAGCATAGTGGGACAGCAAGAGACCCAGTACTTC. Protein: CASSIVGQQETQYF. The rearrangement uses TRBV7-2 and TRBJ2-5, with TRBD1 identical over 7 bases. The junction had 5 bases not matched to a gene; V was cut back by 5 bases and J by 2 bases. Germline V gives CDR1 SGHTA, CDR2 FQGNSA. This CDR3 contains 14 residues.

V gene TRBV29-1 combines with J gene TRBJ2-2; 8 bases line up with TRBD2. The CDR3 loop spans 13 amino acids. Germline V lookup: CDR1 SQVTM, CDR2 ANQGSEA. Trimming cost V 7 bases and J 7 bases; bases outside gene matches: 8. Written as DNA, the CDR3 is TGCAGCGGGAGGACTAGCAGGGGCGGGGAGCTGTTTTTT. Its protein product is CSGRTSRGGELFF.

V usage is TRBV30 and J usage is TRBJ2-3; 13 positions agree with TRBD2. CDR3 size: 16 residues. The germline CDR1 and CDR2 sequences are GTSNPN and SVGIG (reference sequence). With V trimmed by 1 base and J by 1 base, 2 bases remained unmatched. As DNA, the CDR3 is TGTGCCTGGAGTGCCGGACTAGCGGGGGGCACAGATACGCAGTATTTT. As protein: CAWSAGLAGGTDTQYF.

CDR3 amino acids: CASSPRDRLDNEQFF. CDR3 in DNA: TGTGCCAGCAGTCCGAGGGACAGACTAGACAATGAGCAGTTCTTC. The V gene is TRBV27, the J gene TRBJ2-1; tentatively, D is TRBD1 (7 bases). Trimming removed 5 bases at V and 5 bases at J, with 16 bases between. The CDR3 sequence is 15 residues long. Germline CDR1 MNHEY, CDR2 SMNVEV (reference sequence).

This clone was seen only a few times. CDR3: CASSEAAKAPGNTIYF. The DNA for the CDR3 is TGTGCCAGCAGTGAAGCGGCCAAGGCGCCGGGAAACACCATATATTTT. The chain links TRBV25-1 to TRBJ1-3; D call uncertain. This CDR3 comprises 16 residues. Germline lookup yields CDR1 MGHDK and CDR2 SYGVNS. Deletions cut 2 bases from V and 4 bases from J, with 15 bases between.

This clone came up a few times. The V and J genes are TRBV4-1 and TRBJ2-6; 7 nucleotides match TRBD1. The length of the CDR3 is 16 residues. V shed 4 bases and J 1 base; nucleotides not matched to a gene: 4. Germline lookup yields CDR1 MGHRA and CDR2 YSYEKL. The CDR3 protein is CASSLQGISGANVLTF. DNA of the CDR3: TGCGCCAGCAGCCTACAGGGGATTTCTGGGGCCAACGTCCTGACTTTC.

The chain links TRBV11-2 to TRBJ2-1; D gene uncertain. Per the germline V gene, CDR1 is SGHAT and CDR2 is FQNNGV. The ends were cut back, 5 bases at V and 5 bases at J, with 19 bases in the middle. The CDR3 has 16 residues. In nucleotides, the CDR3 is TGTGCCAGCAGCCCAGAAGGCACGCGGCAAAACAATGAGCAGTTCTTC. Translated, it gives CASSPEGTRQNNEQFF.

This chain uses TRBV9 with TRBJ2-1; D is perhaps TRBD1 or TRBD2 (5 bases each). Trimming took off 3 bases at V and 5 bases at J, with 12 bases between the two ends. This CDR3 is built from 14 residues. In germline, CDR1 is SGDLS, CDR2 YYNGEE. CDR3 amino acids: CASSGGGWDNEQFF. CDR3 coding DNA: TGTGCCAGCAGCGGTGGGGGTTGGGACAATGAGCAGTTCTTC.

Of note for this clone: A single base separates this from a much larger clone, so it may be a read error. This sample includes further DNA sequences coding for the same CDR3. The chain joins TRBV9 to TRBJ2-1; D is uncertain. From germline, CDR1 is SGDLS and CDR2 YYNGEE. The V end was cut by 0 bases, the J end by 4 bases, with 2 bases between. The CDR3 extends over 12 amino acids. The chain's CDR3 is CASSVGYNEQFF. The CDR3 region has the DNA TGTGCCAGCAGCGTAGGATACAATGAGCAGTTCTTC.

The gene calls are TRBV7-9 and TRBJ2-5; 10 bases line up with TRBD1. The CDR3 consists of 16 residues. Trimming at V came to 5 bases and at J to 5 bases, leaving 11 bases not matched to a gene. CDR1 is SEHNR, CDR2 FQNEAQ, per germline (reference sequence). The CDR3 loop reads CASSIPGQGTGETQYF. CDR3 sequence (DNA): TGTGCCAGCAGCATTCCGGGACAGGGGACGGGGGAGACCCAGTACTTC.

V is TRBV28 and J is TRBJ2-7; D ambiguous. This CDR3 has 14 amino acids. CDR1 and CDR2 from the germline V gene are MDHEN and SYDVKM. Trimming left V 7 bases short and J 0 bases short, with 13 bases between. CDR3 nucleotides: TGTGCCAGCACCAAAGACCAGGTCTCCTACGAGCAGTACTTC. It codes for CASTKDQVSYEQYF.

There are a few counts of this clone. Here the CDR3 DNA reads TGTGCCAGCAGTGAGATAGACAGTTCGGCATCCTACAATGAGCAGTTCTTC. The encoded protein is CASSEIDSSASYNEQFF. The chain is built from TRBV25-1 and TRBJ2-1; perhaps TRBD1 as D (5 bases). The germline CDR1 and CDR2 sequences are MGHDK and SYGVNS. This CDR3 comprises 17 residues. The V end lost 3 bases, the J end lost 1 base, and 16 bases lay between the germline ends.

This clone was found once. V is TRBV7-2 and J is TRBJ2-5; D unclear. V was shortened by 5 bases and J by 3 bases, with 10 bases between the two germline ends. Germline values: CDR1 SGHTA, CDR2 FQGNSA. The length of the CDR3 is 13 residues. The DNA of the CDR3 is TGTGCCAGCAGCGCAACAGTAGAAGAGACCCAGTACTTC. It yields the protein CASSATVEETQYF.

The DNA for the CDR3 is TGTGCCAGCCAGTCGGGGCGAGGCGGAAACTATGGCTACACCTTC. Its protein product is CASQSGRGGNYGYTF. The rearrangement links TRBV27 to TRBJ1-2, with D perhaps TRBD1 (5 bases). The germline V gene has CDR1 MNHEY and CDR2 SMNVEV (reference sequence). Trimming removed 8 bases at V and 2 bases at J, with 18 bases between. The length of the CDR3 is 15 residues.

This clone was seen more than once but under ten times. The J gene is TRBJ2-1, the V gene TRBV7-2; D tentatively reads TRBD1 or TRBD2 (5 bases each). Germline CDR1 is SGHTA and CDR2 is FQGNSA. The CDR3 covers 16 residues. Trimming stripped 4 bases from V and 7 bases from J, with 20 bases between. CDR3: CASSSRGSSGWNEQFF. In nucleotides, the CDR3 is TGTGCCAGCAGCTCGAGGGGATCTAGTGGGTGGAATGAGCAGTTCTTC.

A few counts support this clone. This chain connects TRBV7-2 to TRBJ2-7, with TRBD1 matching 9 bases. V lost 4 bases and J lost 12; bases outside the gene matches: 13. The CDR3 runs to 14 residues. The germline gives CDR1 SGHTA, CDR2 FQGNSA. In DNA form, the CDR3 reads TGTGCCAGCAGCTCGGACAGGGGCCCTTTATCTCGGTACTTC. Translation gives CASSSDRGPLSRYF. The entire variable domain, with the rest obtained from reference TRBV7-2 and TRBJ2-7, is as follows: GAGVSQSPSNKVTEKGKDVELRCDPISGHTALYWYRQSLGQGLEFLIYFQGNSAPDKSGLPSDRFSAERTGGSVSTLTIQRTQQEDSAVYLCASSSDRGPLSRYFGPGTRLTVT.